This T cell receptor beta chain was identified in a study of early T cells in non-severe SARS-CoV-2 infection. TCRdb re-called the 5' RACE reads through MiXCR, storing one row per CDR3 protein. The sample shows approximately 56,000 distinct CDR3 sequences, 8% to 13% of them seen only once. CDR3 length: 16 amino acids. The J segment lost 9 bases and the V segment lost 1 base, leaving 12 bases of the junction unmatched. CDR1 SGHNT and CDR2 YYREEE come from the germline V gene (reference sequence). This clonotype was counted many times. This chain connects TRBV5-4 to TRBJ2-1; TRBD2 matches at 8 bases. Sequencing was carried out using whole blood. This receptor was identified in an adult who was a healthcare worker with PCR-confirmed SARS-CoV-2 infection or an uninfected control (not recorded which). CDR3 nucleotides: TGTGCCAGCAGCTTGATGGAGACGGGAGGGCCTGGTGAGCAGTTCTTC. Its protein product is CASSLMETGGPGEQFF.